This TCR beta chain appears in the sequencing data of a study of T-cell memory formation after mild COVID-19. Points from the study as a whole: Several responding clones turned up in pre-infection memory, indicating that cross-reactive memory may have taken part. Whether second-wave clones peaking at day 37 were SARS-CoV-2 specific went unconfirmed. CD4+ clones that contracted lay mainly in CM and EM; CD8+ ones lay in EMRA. Among clones contracting day 15 to 85, CD4/CD8 was balanced, whereas later expanders leaned CD4+.

Germline CDR1 is SNHLY and CDR2 is FYNNEI. This CDR3 is 15 amino acids long. Trimming shortened V by 8 bases and J by 2 bases, and 18 bases separated the two germline ends. On this clonotype: Its specificity is unknown.

In TCRdb, the 5' RACE reads were re-called with MiXCR into one record per CDR3 protein. The sample carries just over 200,000 distinct CDR3 sequences, 7.5% to 10% recorded once. Sequencing input: PBMCs or a T cell subset sorted from them (not recorded which). This sequence was found in a man aged 18 to 29 who had mild COVID-19 (a few samples of this study predate the infection). Cell type and time point are not known. The chain uses TRBV2 and TRBJ1-1; TRBD1 is a possible D gene (5 bases). The CDR3 protein is CASGGRGNRNTEAFF. CDR3 coding DNA: TGTGCCAGCGGGGGTAGGGGCAACCGAAACACTGAAGCTTTCTTT.